This T cell receptor (beta chain) was retrieved from a study of naive and memory T cell subsets (dated by TCRdb to 2015 to 2018). The study in broad terms: The study applied an open-source, UMI-based TCR alpha and beta sequencing pipeline to sorted naive and memory peripheral blood T cell subsets. The results of the functional CMV T cell responses matched the IgG serology results in every case. RNA was DNase-treated and reverse transcribed with TCR constant-region primers, mostly using SuperScript III. Paper-wide results and their limitations: The repertoire findings for the naive and memory subsets could not be validated against a ground truth, as none was available. A power law was followed by TCR abundance, with an exponent that differed between naive and memory subsets but was consistent across the three individuals. RNA-based TCR counts may be influenced by expression changes linked to T cell activation and differentiation. Once error correction was done, more than 85% of naive TCR sequences showed up just once, which made the naive abundance distributions much steeper than those of the memory subsets. A clonotype was defined as a single alpha or beta chain sequence rather than as a paired alpha/beta receptor. Naive repertoires, especially CD8, contained a few larger clonotypes, possibly memory cells re-expressing CD45RA. Gini index rose and Shannon and inverse Simpson diversity fell from naive through CM, EM and EMRA in both CD4 and CD8 cells.

TCR alpha and beta chain libraries were amplified separately from the second PCR step onward. CMV status of each donor was established by measuring IFNgamma production from CD4+ T cells after fresh PBMCs were stimulated overnight with CMV viral lysate. Miltenyi beads were used first to positively select CD4 T cells, and CD8 T cells were then positively selected from the CD4-negative fraction. Cells stained for CD3, CD4, CD8, CD45RA, CD27 and a live/dead dye were sorted on a BD Aria II into four subsets by CD45RA and CD27. A few healthy volunteers provided blood, and the blood of each volunteer was split into CD4 and CD8 T cells and then into four differentiation subsets. Approximately 120 ml of peripheral blood was drawn per donor, and PBMC were isolated by Ficoll-Paque PLUS density-gradient centrifugation. Sorted cells were lysed in RLT buffer, and RNA was extracted with a Qiagen RNeasy kit and stored at -80°C.

As regards this clonotype: What antigen it recognizes has not been identified. Qualities for individual bases were not recorded, and no much larger clone is one base off.

Receptor amplification or capture employed UMI-ligation and nested PCR. To cover both TRBC1 and TRBC2, the beta constant-region primer consisted of an equimolar mix of two oligonucleotides. Four rounds of PCR were used to amplify ligated cDNA, with nested alpha and beta constant-region primers being used together with the SP2 primer. A single-stranded oligonucleotide carrying the SP2 primer and a 12-nucleotide UMI was ligated to the 3' end of the cDNA by T4 RNA ligase 1. Incubation of the ligation reaction was carried out at 16 degrees C for about 20-25 hours. PCR2 was typically performed as a SYBR Green qPCR and was stopped at a predetermined threshold so that over-amplification was prevented. Agencourt AMPure XP magnetic beads were used for all purifications after the first. Library quantification was done by Qubit, followed by a TapeStation check on which the main peak was expected at around 650 bp. Sequencing of the pooled libraries was done on an Illumina MiSeq using v2 2x251 paired-end kits, which typically yielded about 1-2.3 million reads per sample. Libraries were pooled at about 4 nM per sample, and roughly 5-7.5% PhiX was added to improve cluster recognition. On the study's bioinformatics: Decombinator assigned V and J genes to Demultiplexor-processed FASTQ reads by tag matching, allowing a single base-pair mismatch. UMIs were used by Collapsinator to correct both sequencing errors and frequency errors arising from PCR heterogeneity. CDR3Translator translated TCRs and extracted CDR3s from the conserved cysteine to the FGXG phenylalanine, flagging non-productive sequences. Gini, Shannon entropy and inverse Simpson indices were calculated on repertoires that had been subsampled to equal numbers of UMI-defined TCRs. Within the linear range, a power law was fitted to clonotype abundance distributions using maximum likelihood. When run on a single naive CD8 sample, MIGEC and the pipeline yielded similar UMI counts, similar unique TCR numbers and similar clonal distributions. In one analysis, naive TCRs also found in any memory subset of the same donor were removed from the naive repertoire. Repertoires were searched for some 7,000 CMV-associated CDR3 sequences compiled from VDJdb and a published dataset. Clones were called with MiXCR by TCRdb after fastp trimmed the public reads at Q25, and only in-frame beta chains were retained. When rows share a CDR3 protein, they turn into one entry using the most common DNA and genes. The V and J calls were determined by TCRdb, not by the authors. Within this sample are 90,000 to 120,000 distinct CDR3 sequences, with around 15% of them counted one time only. 2.5% to 3% of the sample is taken by the ten largest.

This TCR came from a human donor in good health. The sample taken for sequencing was naive CD8+ T cells from blood. This sample's cell subset or site label indicates: naive T cells, CD45RA high CD27+.

The DNA is TGCAGCGTTGAATGGACTGGGGGCTACACCTTC. It codes for CSVEWTGGYTF. This sequence uses TRBV29-1 and TRBJ1-2; no D gene can be assigned with confidence. The V and J ends are trimmed by 2 bases and 8 bases, leaving 9 bases between them. From cysteine to phenylalanine, the CDR3 is 11 amino acids long. This entry keeps only the CDR3 DNA: 33 bases, framed from base 1. As encoded in the germline V gene, CDR1 is SQVTM while CDR2 is ANQGSEA.